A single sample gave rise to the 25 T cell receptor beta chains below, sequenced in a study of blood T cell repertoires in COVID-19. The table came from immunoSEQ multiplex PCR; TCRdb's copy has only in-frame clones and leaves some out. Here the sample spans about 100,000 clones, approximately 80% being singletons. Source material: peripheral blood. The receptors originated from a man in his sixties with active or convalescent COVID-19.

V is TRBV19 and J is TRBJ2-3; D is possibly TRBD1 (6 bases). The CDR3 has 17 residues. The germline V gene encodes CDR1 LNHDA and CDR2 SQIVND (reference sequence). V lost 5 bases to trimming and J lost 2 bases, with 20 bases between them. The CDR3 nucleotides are TGTGCCAGTAGTTCTTCCGGTGGAACAGGGAACACAGATACGCAGTATTTT. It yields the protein CASSSSGGTGNTDTQYF. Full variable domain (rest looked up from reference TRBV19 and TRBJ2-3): DGGITQSPKYLFRKEGQNVTLSCEQNLNHDAMYWYRQDPGQGLRLIYYSQIVNDFQKGDIAEGYSVSREKKESFPLTVTSAQKNPTAFYLCASSSSGGTGNTDTQYFGPGTRLTVL.

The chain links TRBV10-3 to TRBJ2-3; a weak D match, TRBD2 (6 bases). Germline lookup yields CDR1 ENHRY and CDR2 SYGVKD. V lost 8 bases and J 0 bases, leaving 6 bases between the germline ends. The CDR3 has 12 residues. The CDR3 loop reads CAIGTSTDTQYF. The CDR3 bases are TGTGCCATCGGGACTAGCACAGATACGCAGTATTTT.

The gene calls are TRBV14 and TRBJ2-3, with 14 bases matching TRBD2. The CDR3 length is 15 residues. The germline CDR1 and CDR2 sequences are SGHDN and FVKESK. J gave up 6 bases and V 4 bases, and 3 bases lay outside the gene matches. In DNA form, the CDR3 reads TGTGCCAGCAGCCGGGGACTAGCGGGAGTGGATACGCAGTATTTT. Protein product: CASSRGLAGVDTQYF.

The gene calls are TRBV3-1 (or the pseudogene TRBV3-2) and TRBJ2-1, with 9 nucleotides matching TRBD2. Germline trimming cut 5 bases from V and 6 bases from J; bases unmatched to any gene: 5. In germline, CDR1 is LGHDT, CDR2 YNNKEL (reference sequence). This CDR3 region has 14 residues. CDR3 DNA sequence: TGTGCCAGCAGCACCAGCGGGAGGATCAATGAGCAGTTCTTC. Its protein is CASSTSGRINEQFF.

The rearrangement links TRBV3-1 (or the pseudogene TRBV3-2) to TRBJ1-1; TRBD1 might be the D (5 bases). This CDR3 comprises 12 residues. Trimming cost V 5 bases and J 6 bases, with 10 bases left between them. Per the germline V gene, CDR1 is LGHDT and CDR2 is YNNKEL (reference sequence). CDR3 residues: CASSVAGAEAFF. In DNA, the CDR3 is TGTGCCAGCAGCGTGGCGGGGGCTGAAGCTTTCTTT.

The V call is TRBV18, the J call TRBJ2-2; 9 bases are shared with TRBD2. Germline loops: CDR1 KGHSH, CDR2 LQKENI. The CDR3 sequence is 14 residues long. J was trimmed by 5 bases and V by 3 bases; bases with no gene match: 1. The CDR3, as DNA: TGTGCCAGCTCACCCACTAGCGGGACCGGGGAGCTGTTTTTT. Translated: CASSPTSGTGELFF.

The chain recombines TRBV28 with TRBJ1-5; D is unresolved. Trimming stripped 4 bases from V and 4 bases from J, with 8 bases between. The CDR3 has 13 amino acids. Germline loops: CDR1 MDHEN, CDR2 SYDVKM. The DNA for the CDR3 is TGTGCCAGCAGTTATCGGGGAAATCAGCCCCAGCATTTT. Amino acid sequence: CASSYRGNQPQHF.

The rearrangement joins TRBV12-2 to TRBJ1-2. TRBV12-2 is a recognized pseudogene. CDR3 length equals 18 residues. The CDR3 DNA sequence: TGTGCAAGTCGCTTGGCTTGGGAGGATTTAGTATTATACTATGGCTACACCTTC. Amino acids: CASRLAWEDLVLYYGYTF.

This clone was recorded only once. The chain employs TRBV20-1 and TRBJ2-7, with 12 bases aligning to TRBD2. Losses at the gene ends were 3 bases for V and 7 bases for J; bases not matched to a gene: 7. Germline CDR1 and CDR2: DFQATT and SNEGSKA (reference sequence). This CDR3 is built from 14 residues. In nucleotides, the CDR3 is TGCAGTGCTAGTGCTAGCGGGAGGGCGGGTGAGCAGTACGTC. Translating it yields CSASASGRAGEQYV.

The CDR3 region has the DNA TGTGCCAGCAGCTTAGTGGCAGGGGGCACTGAAGCTTTCTTT. It translates to CASSLVAGGTEAFF. V is TRBV11-2 and J is TRBJ1-1, with 7 bases fitting TRBD1. This CDR3 comprises 14 residues. In germline, CDR1 is SGHAT, CDR2 FQNNGV. Trimming removed 1 base from V and 4 bases from J; junction bases left unmatched: 3.

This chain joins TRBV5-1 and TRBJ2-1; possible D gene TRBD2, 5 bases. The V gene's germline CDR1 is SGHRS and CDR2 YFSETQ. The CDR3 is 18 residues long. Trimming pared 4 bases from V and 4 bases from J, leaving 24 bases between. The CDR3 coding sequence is TGCGCCAGCAGCCTCCCCCGGGGAATAGCGAGGTCTTACAATGAGCAGTTCTTC. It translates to CASSLPRGIARSYNEQFF.

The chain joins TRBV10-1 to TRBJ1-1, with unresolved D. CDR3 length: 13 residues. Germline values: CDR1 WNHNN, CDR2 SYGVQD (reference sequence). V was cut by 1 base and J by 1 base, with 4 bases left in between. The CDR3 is CASSEYKNTEAFF. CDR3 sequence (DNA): TGCGCCAGCAGTGAGTACAAGAACACTGAAGCTTTCTTT.

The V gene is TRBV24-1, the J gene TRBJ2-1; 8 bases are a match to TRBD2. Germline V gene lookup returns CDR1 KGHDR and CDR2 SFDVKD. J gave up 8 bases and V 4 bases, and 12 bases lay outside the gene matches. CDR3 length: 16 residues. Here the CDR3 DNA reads TGTGCCACCAGTGAACCACATCCGGGACTAGTCGATGAGCAGTTCTTC. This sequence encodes CATSEPHPGLVDEQFF.

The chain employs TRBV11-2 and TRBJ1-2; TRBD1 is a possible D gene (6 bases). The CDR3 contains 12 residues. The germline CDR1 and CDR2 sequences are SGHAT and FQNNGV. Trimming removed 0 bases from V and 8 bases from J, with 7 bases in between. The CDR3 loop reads CASSLDRGGYTF. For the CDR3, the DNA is TGTGCCAGCAGCTTAGACAGGGGCGGCTACACCTTC.

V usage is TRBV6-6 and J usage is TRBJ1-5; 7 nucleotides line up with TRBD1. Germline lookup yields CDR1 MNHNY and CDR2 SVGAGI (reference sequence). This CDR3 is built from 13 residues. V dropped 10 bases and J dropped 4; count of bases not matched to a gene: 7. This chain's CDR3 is CATETGWNQPQHF. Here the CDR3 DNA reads TGTGCCACCGAGACAGGGTGGAATCAGCCCCAGCATTTT.

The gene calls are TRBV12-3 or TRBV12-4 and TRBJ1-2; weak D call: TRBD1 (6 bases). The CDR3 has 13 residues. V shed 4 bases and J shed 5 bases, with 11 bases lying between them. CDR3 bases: TGTGCCAGCAGTTCCAGGGGATTGTATGGCTACACCTTC. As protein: CASSSRGLYGYTF.

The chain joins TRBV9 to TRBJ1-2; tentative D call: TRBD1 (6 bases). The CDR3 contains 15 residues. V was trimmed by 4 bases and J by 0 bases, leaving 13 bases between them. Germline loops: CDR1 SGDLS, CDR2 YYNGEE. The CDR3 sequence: CASSFGTLSNYGYTF. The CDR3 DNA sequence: TGTGCCAGCAGCTTCGGGACACTTTCTAACTATGGCTACACCTTC.

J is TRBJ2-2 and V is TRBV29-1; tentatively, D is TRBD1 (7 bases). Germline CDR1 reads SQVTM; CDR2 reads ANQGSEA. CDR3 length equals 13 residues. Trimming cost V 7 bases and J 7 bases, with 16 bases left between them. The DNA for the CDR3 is TGCAGCGCCCGGGGGCAGGGGGGCGGGGAGCTGTTTTTT. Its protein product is CSARGQGGGELFF.

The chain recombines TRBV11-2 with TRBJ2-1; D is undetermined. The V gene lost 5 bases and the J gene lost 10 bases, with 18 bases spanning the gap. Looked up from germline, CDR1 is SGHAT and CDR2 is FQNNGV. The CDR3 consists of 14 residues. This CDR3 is CASSPNYVRREQFF. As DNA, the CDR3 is TGTGCCAGCAGCCCTAATTACGTCCGGCGGGAGCAGTTCTTC. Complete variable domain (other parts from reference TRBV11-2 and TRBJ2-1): EAGVAQSPRYKIIEKRQSVAFWCNPISGHATLYWYQQILGQGPKLLIQFQNNGVVDDSQLPKDRFSAERLKGVDSTLKIQPAKLEDSAVYLCASSPNYVRREQFFGPGTRLTVL.

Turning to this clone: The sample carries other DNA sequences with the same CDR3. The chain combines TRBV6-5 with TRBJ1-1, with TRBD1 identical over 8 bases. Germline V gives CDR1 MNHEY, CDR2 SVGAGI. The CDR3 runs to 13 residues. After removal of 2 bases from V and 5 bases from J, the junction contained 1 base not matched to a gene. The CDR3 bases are TGTGCCAGCAGTTACGACAGGGGAACTGAAGCTTTCTTT. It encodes CASSYDRGTEAFF.

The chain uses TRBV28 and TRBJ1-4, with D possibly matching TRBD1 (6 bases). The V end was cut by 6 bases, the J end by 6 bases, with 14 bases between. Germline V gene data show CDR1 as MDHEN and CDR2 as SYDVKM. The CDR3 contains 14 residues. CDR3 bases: TGTGCCAGCAGGGGGGCTGGGGGCCATGAAAAACTGTTTTTT. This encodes CASRGAGGHEKLFF.

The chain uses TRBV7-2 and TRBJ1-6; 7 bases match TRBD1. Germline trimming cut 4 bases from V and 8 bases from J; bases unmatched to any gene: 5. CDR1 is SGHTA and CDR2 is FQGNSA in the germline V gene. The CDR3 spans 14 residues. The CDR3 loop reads CASSWDRTDSPLHF. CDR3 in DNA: TGTGCCAGCAGCTGGGACAGAACTGATTCACCCCTCCACTTT.

The CDR3 reads CASRGVAATDTQYF. As DNA, the CDR3 is TGTGCCAGCAGGGGGGTAGCGGCCACAGATACGCAGTATTTT. V and J are TRBV27 and TRBJ2-3; TRBD2 is a possible D gene (6 bases). The CDR3 extends over 14 amino acids. Germline loops: CDR1 MNHEY, CDR2 SMNVEV (reference sequence). Trimming cost V 6 bases and J 2 bases, with 12 bases left between them.

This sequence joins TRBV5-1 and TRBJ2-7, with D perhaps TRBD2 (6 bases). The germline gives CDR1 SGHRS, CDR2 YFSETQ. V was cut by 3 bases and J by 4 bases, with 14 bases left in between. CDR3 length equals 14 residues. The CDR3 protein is CASSSGTRGYEQYF. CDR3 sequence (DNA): TGCGCCAGCAGCTCGGGGACTCGAGGATACGAGCAGTACTTC.

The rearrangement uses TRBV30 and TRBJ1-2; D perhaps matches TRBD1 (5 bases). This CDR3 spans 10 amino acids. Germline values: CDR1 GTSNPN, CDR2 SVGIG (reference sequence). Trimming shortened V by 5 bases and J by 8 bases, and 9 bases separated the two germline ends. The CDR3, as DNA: TGTGCCTGGCTTGGGGGGGGCTACACCTTC. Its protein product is CAWLGGGYTF. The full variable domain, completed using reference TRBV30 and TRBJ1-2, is SQTIHQWPATLVQPVGSPLSLECTVEGTSNPNLYWYRQAAGRGLQLLFYSVGIGQISSEVPQNLSASRPQDRQFILSSKKLLLSDSGFYLCAWLGGGYTFGSGTRLTVV.